These T cell receptor beta chains were read from a single sample in a study of T cell changes during pregnancy in multiple sclerosis. Data came from immunoSEQ multiplex PCR; TCRdb stores just in-frame clones and leaves some out. The table records approximately 100,000 clones, 90% to 95% of them present only once. The material sequenced was peripheral blood, taken in the second trimester of pregnancy. The receptors stem from a female donor with multiple sclerosis, enrolled in a pregnancy study. Both conserved end residues are part of each CDR3. D genes are given only for firm matches.

cdr3_aa	cdr3_nt	v_call	j_call	d_call
CASSLVGGSLGETQYF	TGTGCCAGCAGTTTGGTTGGCGGGAGTCTAGGGGAGACCCAGTACTTC	TRBV28	TRBJ2-5	TRBD2
CASSSPRQGGHEQYF	TGTGCCAGCAGCTCACCAAGACAGGGCGGCCACGAGCAGTACTTC	TRBV7-9	TRBJ2-7	TRBD1
CASSDLRGQGGQPQHF	TGTGCCAGCAGTGACCTGCGCGGACAGGGTGGTCAGCCCCAGCATTTT	TRBV6-4	TRBJ1-5	TRBD1
CASSYGGGIGETQYF	TGTGCCAGCAGTTACGGGGGAGGAATAGGCGAGACCCAGTACTTC	TRBV6-6	TRBJ2-5	.
CASSQMTGGAWGGYEQYF	TGCGCCAGCAGCCAGATGACAGGGGGCGCGTGGGGGGGCTACGAGCAGTACTTC	TRBV4-1	TRBJ2-7	TRBD1
CASRHGTDSELNQPQHF	TGTGCCAGCAGGCATGGGACAGATTCTGAACTTAATCAGCCCCAGCATTTT	TRBV2	TRBJ1-5	TRBD1
CASSESPGGRGNTIYF	TGTGCCAGCAGTGAATCCCCGGGAGGCAGGGGAAACACCATATATTTT	TRBV2	TRBJ1-3	.
CASSQGHRLPYEQYF	TGTGCCAGTAGCCAAGGACACCGCTTACCCTACGAGCAGTACTTC	TRBV19	TRBJ2-7	.
CAISDPARGLETQYF	TGTGCCATCAGTGACCCGGCCAGGGGGCTCGAGACCCAGTACTTC	TRBV10-3	TRBJ2-5	TRBD1
CATSQSGAYLHNEQFF	TGTGCCACCAGCCAAAGTGGGGCATACTTACACAATGAGCAGTTCTTC	TRBV15	TRBJ2-1	.
CASNNGQTNEKLFF	TGTGCCAGTAATAACGGACAGACTAATGAAAAACTGTTTTTT	TRBV19	TRBJ1-4	.
CASSLDPGRVQPQHF	TGCGCCAGCAGCTTGGATCCGGGGAGGGTTCAGCCCCAGCATTTT	TRBV5-1	TRBJ1-5	.
CASTETSGGVGEQFF	TGTGCCAGCACCGAGACTAGCGGGGGGGTCGGTGAGCAGTTCTTC	TRBV5-4	TRBJ2-1	TRBD2
CASSFGQGQETQYF	TGCGCCAGCAGCTTCGGACAGGGCCAAGAGACCCAGTACTTC	TRBV5-1	TRBJ2-5	TRBD1
CAVNQDRVNEKLFF	TGTGCCGTCAATCAAGACAGGGTTAATGAAAAACTGTTTTTT	TRBV2	TRBJ1-4	TRBD1
CASSYSPGQGTEAFF	TGTGCCAGCAGCTACAGCCCGGGACAAGGCACTGAAGCTTTCTTT	TRBV4-2	TRBJ1-1	.
CASSQGTPFSYEQYF	TGTGCCAGCAGCCAAGGGACACCGTTTTCCTACGAGCAGTACTTC	TRBV5-6	TRBJ2-7	.
CSVRTGVETQYF	TGCAGCGTACGGACAGGGGTAGAGACCCAGTACTTC	TRBV29-1	TRBJ2-5	TRBD1
CASSSLTSGGEQFF	TGTGCCAGCAGTTCGTTGACTAGCGGAGGCGAGCAGTTCTTC	TRBV27	TRBJ2-1	TRBD2
CSAQGSVGAFF	TGCAGTGCTCAGGGGTCGGTCGGAGCTTTCTTT	TRBV20-1	TRBJ1-1	.
CASSARTAGYTF	TGTGCCAGCAGCGCCCGGACAGCTGGCTACACCTTC	TRBV9	TRBJ1-2	.
CASSLANSGADTQYF	TGTGCCAGCAGCTTAGCCAACTCGGGGGCAGATACGCAGTATTTT	TRBV7-2	TRBJ2-3	.
CASGGNNNEQFF	TGTGCCAGCGGGGGGAATAACAATGAGCAGTTCTTC	TRBV2	TRBJ2-1	.
CASSPSLDRGSGYTF	TGCGCCAGCAGCCCAAGCCTCGACAGGGGGTCTGGCTACACCTTC	TRBV5-1	TRBJ1-2	TRBD1
CASSLTGVGGEQYF	TGTGCCAGCAGCTTAACGGGGGTAGGAGGGGAGCAGTACTTC	TRBV7-7	TRBJ2-7	.
CASSDRAGKNEQFF	TGTGCCAGCAGCGACAGGGCTGGGAAAAATGAGCAGTTCTTC	TRBV2	TRBJ2-1	TRBD1
CASSRTGTAGELFF	TGTGCCAGCAGTCGGACAGGCACCGCCGGGGAGCTGTTTTTT	TRBV6-6	TRBJ2-2	TRBD1
CASSWGGQGTYNEQFF	TGTGCCAGCAGCTGGGGGGGACAGGGAACCTACAATGAGCAGTTCTTC	TRBV5-6	TRBJ2-1	TRBD1
CASSPSGTGNTIYF	TGTGCCAGCTCACCATCGGGAACTGGAAACACCATATATTTT	TRBV18	TRBJ1-3	.